Only one count was recorded for the clone carrying this T cell receptor beta chain. Produced via immunoSEQ multiplex PCR; TCRdb's table is partial and in-frame only. The sample shows some 300,000 clones, 88% of them seen only once. Those who participated ranged in age from roughly 18 to 100 years and resided in 20 to 30 US areas. These data originate in a study of blood T cell repertoires in COVID-19. Germline CDR1 LNHDA, CDR2 SQIVND (reference sequence). This CDR3 spans 14 amino acids. The V end was cut by 3 bases, the J end by 6 bases, with 12 bases between. The V and J genes are TRBV19 and TRBJ1-5; TRBD1 might be the D (5 bases). The TCR originated in a woman aged 25 to 39 who had recovered from COVID-19. Material: PBMCs or T cells enriched from blood (not recorded which). The CDR3 reads CASSIQGGSQPQHF. Written as DNA, the CDR3 is TGTGCCAGTAGTATTCAGGGAGGGAGTCAGCCCCAGCATTTT.